This T cell receptor beta chain was captured in a study of T cell responses to AZD1222 COVID-19 vaccine. Study-level points and caveats: Nearly half of the spike-specific TCRs reportedly recognize variant regions that carry no mutations. Baseline antibody screening turned up just six or seven seropositive AZD1222 recipients. Dominant CD4 TCR responses targeted spike regions 160-218 and 743-854.

The CDR3 has 16 amino acids. In germline, CDR1 is LGHDT, CDR2 YNNKEL (reference sequence). With 0 bases clipped from V and 7 bases from J, the junction kept 10 bases outside the gene matches. Data came from immunoSEQ multiplex PCR; TCRdb stores just in-frame clones and leaves some out. The data hold 84,000 or so clones, with 88% observed a single time. To note about this clone: Its cognate antigen is unknown.

Sequences were derived from peripheral blood, sampled on day 0 of MenACWY control vaccination. The sequence was obtained from an adult in good health. V and J are TRBV3-1 (or the pseudogene TRBV3-2) and TRBJ2-5; 8 nucleotides line up with TRBD2. DNA for the CDR3: TGTGCCAGCAGCCAAGATACGGGTGAGCGGGGGTTGACCCAGTACTTC. Its translation: CASSQDTGERGLTQYF.